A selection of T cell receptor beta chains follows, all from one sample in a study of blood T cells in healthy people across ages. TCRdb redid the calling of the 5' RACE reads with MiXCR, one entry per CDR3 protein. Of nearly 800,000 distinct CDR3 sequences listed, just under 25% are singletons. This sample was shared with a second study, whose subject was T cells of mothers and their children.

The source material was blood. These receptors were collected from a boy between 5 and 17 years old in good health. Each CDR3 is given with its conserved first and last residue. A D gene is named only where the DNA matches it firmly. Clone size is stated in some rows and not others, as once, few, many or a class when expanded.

CDR3: CASSNSGKETQYF; DNA: TGTGCCAGCAGTAACTCAGGGAAAGAGACCCAGTACTTC; D: NA; size: many; J: TRBJ2-5; V: TRBV28
CDR3: CASNPEGTSVHF; DNA: TGTGCCAGCAACCCAGAGGGGACTAGTGTTCACTTC; D: TRBD2; size: NA; J: TRBJ2-7; V: TRBV7-2
CDR3: CSGREGTGELFF; DNA: TGCAGCGGCCGGGAGGGTACCGGGGAGCTGTTTTTT; D: TRBD2; size: few; J: TRBJ2-2; V: TRBV29-1
CDR3: CASSRQGVGGIQYF; DNA: TGTGCCAGCAGCCGACAGGGCGTAGGTGGCATTCAGTACTTC; D: TRBD1; size: NA; J: TRBJ2-4; V: TRBV7-2
CDR3: CASSQDRLGSLPDTQYF; DNA: TGTGCCAGCAGCCAAGATCGGTTGGGCAGCCTACCCGATACGCAGTATTTT; D: NA; size: few; J: TRBJ2-3; V: TRBV14
CDR3: CASSPSTATNEKLFF; DNA: TGCGCCAGCAGCCCCTCGACAGCAACTAATGAAAAACTGTTTTTT; D: NA; size: few; J: TRBJ1-4; V: TRBV4-3
CDR3: CASSREIAADTQYF; DNA: TGTGCCAGCAGCCGTGAGATAGCAGCAGATACGCAGTATTTT; D: NA; size: few; J: TRBJ2-3; V: TRBV9
CDR3: CASSVVGGDTDTQYF; DNA: TGTGCCAGCAGCGTAGTTGGAGGGGACACAGATACGCAGTATTTT; D: NA; size: few; J: TRBJ2-3; V: TRBV9
CDR3: CASSQGTGHEQYF; DNA: TGTGCCAGCAGCCAAGGGACAGGCCACGAGCAGTACTTC; D: TRBD1; size: few; J: TRBJ2-7; V: TRBV3-1
CDR3: CASSIVGTDGELFF; DNA: TGTGCCAGCAGTATTGTCGGGACAGACGGGGAGCTGTTTTTT; D: TRBD1; size: NA; J: TRBJ2-2; V: TRBV12-3/TRBV12-4
CDR3: CASSYQRGYEGTQYF; DNA: TGTGCCAGCAGCTACCAGCGGGGTTATGAGGGGACCCAGTACTTC; D: TRBD2; size: NA; J: TRBJ2-5; V: TRBV7-2
CDR3: CASSRGKNSGANVLTF; DNA: TGTGCCAGTAGTAGGGGGAAAAACTCTGGGGCCAACGTCCTGACTTTC; D: NA; size: NA; J: TRBJ2-6; V: TRBV19
CDR3: CASSDSTQAQVRGYTF; DNA: TGTGCCAGCAGTGACTCGACACAGGCCCAGGTTCGCGGCTACACCTTC; D: NA; size: few; J: TRBJ1-2; V: TRBV6-4
CDR3: CASSPQAGGPESSYGQYF; DNA: TGTGCCAGCTCACCACAGGCGGGGGGTCCCGAGAGCTCCTACGGGCAGTACTTC; D: TRBD2; size: once; J: TRBJ2-5; V: TRBV18
CDR3: CASSFTGGNTNEKLFF; DNA: TGCGCCAGCAGCTTCACAGGGGGCAATACTAATGAAAAACTGTTTTTT; D: TRBD1; size: few; J: TRBJ1-4; V: TRBV5-1
CDR3: CASSSLAGGPNEQFF; DNA: TGTGCCAGCAGCTCGCTAGCGGGGGGGCCCAATGAGCAGTTCTTC; D: TRBD2; size: few; J: TRBJ2-1; V: TRBV7-3
CDR3: CASSFGGRAEADTQYF; DNA: TGTGCCAGCAGTTTTGGCGGGAGGGCCGAAGCAGATACGCAGTATTTT; D: TRBD2; size: NA; J: TRBJ2-3; V: TRBV12-3/TRBV12-4
CDR3: CASSLVAGFNYEQYF; DNA: TGCGCCAGCAGCTTGGTGGCAGGGTTTAACTACGAGCAGTACTTC; D: NA; size: few; J: TRBJ2-7; V: TRBV5-1